The 6 T cell receptor beta chains reported below all come from one sample, sequenced in a study of T cell clusters in autoimmune cytopenias. TRB amplification used 250 ng of peripheral blood genomic DNA. One tube held mixed TRB-A and TRB-B primer pools for touch-down PCR. TCRdb reanalyzed the multiplex PCR reads and collapses them to one entry per CDR3 protein, without DNA. The specimen's table records about 2,100 distinct CDR3 sequences. This sample also belongs to another study, concerning T cell repertoires in aging, cancer and after chemotherapy.

The specimen sequenced was peripheral blood. The source of these receptors is a human donor in good health.

This clonotype is classed as large by frequency. The V call is TRBV7-6, the J call TRBJ2-1; TCRdb proposes TRBD2, but this gene call is untestable without DNA. The CDR3 spans 12 residues. Germline-derived CDR1 and CDR2 are SGHVS and FNYEAQ. This chain's CDR3 is CASSLGGLEEFF.

This clonotype ranks as medium-sized in terms of frequency. V gene TRBV6-2 or TRBV6-3 combines with J gene TRBJ1-1; checking the TCRdb D call of TRBD1 is not possible without DNA. The CDR3 sequence is 14 residues long. Germline V gene lookup returns CDR1 MNHEY and CDR2 SVGEGT. CDR3 sequence reads: CASSSLGRGTEAFF.

The genes are TRBV30 and TRBJ1-4; checking the TCRdb D call of TRBD1 is not possible without DNA. The CDR3 spans 13 residues. Germline CDR1 GTSNPN, CDR2 SVGIG (reference sequence). CDR3 sequence reads: CAWSWGQYEKLFF.

The rearrangement uses TRBV7-2 and TRBJ2-5. The CDR3 is 13 amino acids. Germline V CDR1 and CDR2: SGHTA, FQGNSA. The chain's CDR3 is CASSLAHQETQYF.

This clonotype shows up as hyperexpanded by frequency. The rearrangement uses TRBV28 and TRBJ1-4; with no DNA, the TCRdb D assignment of TRBD1 cannot be verified. The CDR3 sequence is 15 residues long. Germline V lookup: CDR1 MDHEN, CDR2 SYDVKM. This chain's CDR3 is CASSPHRNTNEKLFF.

This clonotype shows up as large (0.1 to 1%) by frequency. The chain employs TRBV19 and TRBJ2-7; TCRdb proposes TRBD1, but this gene call is untestable without DNA. Germline CDR1 LNHDA, CDR2 SQIVND (reference sequence). CDR3 length: 14 amino acids. The CDR3 here is CATTGAGTGDEQYF.